The sequence of this T cell receptor beta chain was determined in a study of Tregs in tolerant kidney transplant recipients. About this clone itself: Its antigen is not identified.

Recipients received nonmyeloablative bone marrow transplants from related graft donors, with transient mixed chimerism. Unstimulated regulatory T cells (CD4+CD25+CD127-), CD4+CD25- non-regulatory cells, CD4 and CD8 cells were FACS-sorted from thawed PBMCs. Assay: immunoSEQ multiplex PCR; the TCRdb copy retains only in-frame clones and omits some. This table holds roughly 52,000 clones, roughly nine tenths found once. Findings of the study overall: Activated donor B cell expansion appeared to reveal the most relevant donor-specific TCRbeta repertoire. Nucleotide sequences could not be compared across some patients' samples due to primer changes.

The specimen comprised CD8+ T cells from blood (PBMCs), sampled 24 months after the transplant. This TCR derives from a human patient who received a combined kidney and bone marrow transplant. The graft donor may have contributed some T cells.

CDR3 sequence reads: CASSPGQHYEQYF. The DNA of the CDR3 is TGTGCCAGCAGCCCCGGACAACACTACGAGCAGTACTTC. The gene calls are TRBV9 and TRBJ2-7; tentatively, D is TRBD1 (5 bases). The CDR3 covers 13 residues. Germline CDR1 is SGDLS and CDR2 is YYNGEE. V shed 4 bases and J shed 3 bases, with 11 bases lying between them.